This TCR beta chain originates from a study of human T cells and chemical hapten exposure. TCRdb ran MiXCR on the RACE reads and lists one entry per CDR3 protein. Among 100,000 or so distinct CDR3 sequences, approximately 10% were seen once, and the ten largest hold 3% to 4%. The table lists this clonotype with many counts. Looked up from germline, CDR1 is MNHEY and CDR2 is SMNVEV (reference sequence). V lost 0 bases and J 4 bases, leaving 18 bases between the germline ends. This CDR3 has 17 residues. Sample time point: patch test 1, 2 weeks after DPC sensitization. Documented treatment: therapeutic diphenylcyclopropenone sensitization with weekly scalp DPC.

The chain joins TRBV27 to TRBJ1-2; the D is unclear. Material: whole blood, obtained in connection with sensitization to the hapten diphenylcyclopropenone (DPC). The clonotype was recovered from a woman in her thirties or forties with alopecia areata. Some clones in this sample may be carry-over from other donors' samples. This CDR3 reads CASSLSGRGGFSYGYTF. DNA of the CDR3: TGTGCCAGCAGTTTATCTGGCCGGGGAGGTTTTAGCTATGGCTACACCTTC.